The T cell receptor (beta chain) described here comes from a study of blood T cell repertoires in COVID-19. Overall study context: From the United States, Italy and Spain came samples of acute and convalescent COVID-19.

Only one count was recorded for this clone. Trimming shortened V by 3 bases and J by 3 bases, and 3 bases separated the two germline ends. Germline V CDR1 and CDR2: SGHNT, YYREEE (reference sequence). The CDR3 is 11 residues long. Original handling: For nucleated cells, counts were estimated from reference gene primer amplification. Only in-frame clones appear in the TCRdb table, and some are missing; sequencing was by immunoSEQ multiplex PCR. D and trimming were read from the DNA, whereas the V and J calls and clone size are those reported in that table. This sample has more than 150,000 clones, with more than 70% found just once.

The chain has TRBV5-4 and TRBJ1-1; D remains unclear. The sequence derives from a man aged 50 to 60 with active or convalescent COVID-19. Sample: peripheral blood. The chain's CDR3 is CASSSYTEAFF. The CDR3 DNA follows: TGTGCCAGCAGCTCTTACACTGAAGCTTTCTTT. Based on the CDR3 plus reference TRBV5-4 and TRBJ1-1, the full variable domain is ETGVTQSPTHLIKTRGQQVTLRCSSQSGHNTVSWYQQALGQGPQFIFQYYREEENGRGNFPPRFSGLQFPNYSSELNVNALELDDSALYLCASSSYTEAFFGQGTRLTVV.